The sequence of this T cell receptor (beta chain) was determined in a study of CD8+CD57+ T cells in acquired aplastic anemia. The overall study: Roughly 3 ug was the average amount of DNA from sorted CD4+ and CD8+ cells.

Study conclusions and caveats: Patients and healthy controls showed no significant CD8+ Simpson's diversity difference.

CDR3 and TCR beta VDJ profiling relied on a genomic DNA template. Each CDR3 protein gets one entry after TCRdb re-called the reads with MiXCR. There are some 200,000 distinct CDR3 sequences in the sample; over 55% occur only once, and around 58% lies in the top ten. This CDR3 is built from 16 residues. Germline CDR1 reads SSHAT; CDR2 reads FNYEAQ (reference sequence). Points on this clonotype: Its specificity is not known. Germline is not matched at one junction end, which may reflect a read error.

In patients chosen for sequencing, flow cytometry had shown CD8+CD57+ cell expansion. The sample consisted of sorted CD4+, CD8+, or CD8+CD57+ T cells (not recorded which) from PBMCs. This clonotype was obtained from a human donor with aplastic anemia. The genes are TRBV7-7 and TRBJ2-5; TRBD2 agrees at 13 bases. The CDR3 here is CASSPGLAGDQEAQYF. For the CDR3, the DNA is TGTGCTAGCAGCCCCGGACTAGCGGGGGACCAAGAGGCCCAGTACTTC.